What follows are 32 T cell receptor beta chains derived from one specimen sequenced in a study of CXCR3-negative and CXCR3-positive naive CD8 T cells. Via 5' RACE with UMI labels, TRB cDNA libraries were prepared. Reprocessing the 5' RACE reads, TCRdb reports a single entry for every CDR3 protein and omits DNA. This sample contains tens of thousands of distinct CDR3 sequences. Sequencing input: memory CD8+ T cells from blood. The receptors here all came from a human donor in good health. Some clones in this sample may be carry-over from other donors' samples.

This chain joins TRBV6-6 and TRBJ2-1; without DNA, the TCRdb call of TRBD1 cannot be checked. The V gene's germline CDR1 is MNHNY and CDR2 SVGAGI (reference sequence). This CDR3 has 17 residues. CDR3 residues: CASSYSPSEQPYNEQFF.

The chain carries TRBV5-4 and TRBJ2-1. This CDR3 region has 13 residues. CDR1 and CDR2 (germline): SGHNT, YYREEE (reference sequence). The CDR3 here is CASSLALYNEQFF.

The chain employs TRBV4-1 and TRBJ2-1; TCRdb names TRBD2, which stays unverified in the absence of DNA. This CDR3 has 17 residues. The V gene's germline CDR1 is MGHRA and CDR2 YSYEKL. The CDR3 here is CASSQEPALANDNEQFF.

The chain combines TRBV5-1 with TRBJ1-2. The CDR3 sequence is 14 residues long. The germline V gene has CDR1 SGHRS and CDR2 YFSETQ. This chain's CDR3 is CASTSTPDHIGYTF.

This sequence joins TRBV5-1 and TRBJ2-5. Germline CDR1 is SGHRS and CDR2 is YFSETQ. The CDR3 is 12 amino acids. The CDR3 protein is CASSSRPETQYF. The variable domain in full, completed from reference TRBV5-1 and TRBJ2-5, reads KAGVTQTPRYLIKTRGQQVTLSCSPISGHRSVSWYQQTPGQGLQFLFEYFSETQRNKGNFPGRFSGRQFSNSRSEMNVSTLELGDSALYLCASSSRPETQYFGPGTRLLVL.

The chain recombines TRBV28 with TRBJ2-3; TCRdb indicates TRBD2, and absent DNA this call remains unverified. Germline V gene sequence: CDR1 MDHEN, CDR2 SYDVKM. This CDR3 contains 17 residues. This CDR3 reads CASSPSRLVGRSDTQYF. Variable domain in full (rest from reference TRBV28 and TRBJ2-3): DVKVTQSSRYLVKRTGEKVFLECVQDMDHENMFWYRQDPGLGLRLIYFSYDVKMKEKGDIPEGYSVSREKKERFSLILESASTNQTSMYLCASSPSRLVGRSDTQYFGPGTRLTVL.

The gene calls are TRBV20-1 and TRBJ2-7. Germline lookup yields CDR1 DFQATT and CDR2 SNEGSKA (reference sequence). The length of the CDR3 is 13 residues. CDR3: CSARDQTTYEQYF.

V usage is TRBV12-3 or TRBV12-4 and J usage is TRBJ2-2. CDR3 length: 13 amino acids. The chain's CDR3 is CASSFGFTGELFF.

Here the CDR3 reads CSAERQGASTDTQYF. This rearrangement joins TRBV29-1 to TRBJ2-3; without DNA, the TCRdb call of TRBD1 cannot be checked. CDR1 is SQVTM, CDR2 ANQGSEA, per germline. The CDR3 totals 15 residues.

The V and J genes are TRBV12-3 or TRBV12-4 and TRBJ2-2; the D call from TCRdb, TRBD1, cannot be confirmed without DNA. The CDR3 is made up of 18 amino acids. The CDR3 sequence: CASRQPGQGARNTGELFF.

V and J are TRBV7-2 and TRBJ2-3; the TCRdb D gene call, TRBD2, has no DNA to confirm it. Germline V gene lookup returns CDR1 SGHTA and CDR2 FQGNSA. The CDR3 is made up of 18 amino acids. CDR3 residues: CASSYRMKTSGGWDTQYF.

This chain connects TRBV29-1 to TRBJ2-5. The germline gives CDR1 SQVTM, CDR2 ANQGSEA. The CDR3 runs 14 residues. The CDR3 region is CSVDNGNFPETQYF.

V and J are TRBV7-8 and TRBJ1-1; TCRdb gives TRBD1 as the D gene, but with no DNA this cannot be confirmed. The CDR3 spans 15 residues. Germline lookup yields CDR1 SGHVS and CDR2 FQNEAQ. This chain's CDR3 is CASSPGTEINTEAFF.

The J gene is TRBJ1-1, the V gene TRBV30; TCRdb gives TRBD1 as the D gene, but with no DNA this cannot be confirmed. This CDR3 contains 12 residues. Germline V CDR1 and CDR2: GTSNPN, SVGIG (reference sequence). The CDR3 region is CAWSTLGTEAFF. Using reference TRBV30 and TRBJ1-1 for the parts outside the CDR3, the full variable domain is SQTIHQWPATLVQPVGSPLSLECTVEGTSNPNLYWYRQAAGRGLQLLFYSVGIGQISSEVPQNLSASRPQDRQFILSSKKLLLSDSGFYLCAWSTLGTEAFFGQGTRLTVV.

V and J are TRBV7-7 and TRBJ1-1. Germline CDR1 is SSHAT and CDR2 is FNYEAQ (reference sequence). The CDR3 is 16 residues long. CDR3 region: CASSPLEGRWNTEAFF.

V gene TRBV6-4 combines with J gene TRBJ2-2; the D call of TRBD2 rests on TCRdb alone, since no DNA is present to check it. The germline V gene has CDR1 MRHNA and CDR2 SNTAGT. This CDR3 comprises 14 residues. CDR3 loop: CASSPGVSTGELFF.

The CDR3 reads CASSLLSAYEQYF. V is TRBV11-1 and J is TRBJ2-7. CDR1 is SGHAT and CDR2 is FQDESV in the germline V gene (reference sequence). The CDR3 sequence is 13 residues long.

The chain couples TRBV20-1 to TRBJ2-3; there is no DNA to check the TCRdb D call of TRBD1. Germline CDR1 and CDR2: DFQATT and SNEGSKA (reference sequence). The CDR3 extends over 13 amino acids. CDR3 amino acids: CSALGGNTDTQYF.

The chain carries TRBV28 and TRBJ2-2; TCRdb's D call of TRBD2 is untestable without DNA. Germline V gene lookup returns CDR1 MDHEN and CDR2 SYDVKM. The CDR3 spans 19 residues. This CDR3 reads CASRSFVASEGPNTGELFF.

The chain carries TRBV27 and TRBJ2-2. The germline V gene has CDR1 MNHEY and CDR2 SMNVEV (reference sequence). The CDR3 runs to 13 residues. This CDR3 reads CASSFGVTGELFF.

The genes are TRBV6-5 and TRBJ2-1; TCRdb picks TRBD2, but there is no DNA to check that call. There are 15 residues in the CDR3. Per the germline V gene, CDR1 is MNHEY and CDR2 is SVGAGI. CDR3 amino acids: CASSYSAGSYNEQFF.

The chain carries TRBV6-4 and TRBJ2-2; TCRdb calls TRBD1, which cannot be checked without DNA. CDR3 size: 14 residues. Germline values: CDR1 MRHNA, CDR2 SNTAGT. The CDR3 region is CASSVEQGPGELFF.

The chain combines TRBV7-9 with TRBJ2-7. The CDR3 runs 11 residues. From germline, CDR1 is SEHNR and CDR2 FQNEAQ (reference sequence). This chain's CDR3 is CASSFLSEQYF.

This chain links TRBV6-5 with TRBJ2-2; the TCRdb call, TRBD2, lacks DNA for checking. Germline CDR1 MNHEY, CDR2 SVGAGI. There are 16 residues in the CDR3. CDR3 protein: CASSHLAGANTGELFF.

The chain is built from TRBV21-1 and TRBJ2-5; as DNA is missing, the TRBD2 call by TCRdb cannot be tested. TRBV21-1 is annotated as a pseudogene. The CDR3 loop spans 18 amino acids. The CDR3 here is CASSSRVFGGTSQETQYF.

The rearrangement joins TRBV7-3 to TRBJ2-7; the TRBD1 assignment by TCRdb is unverifiable without DNA. This CDR3 comprises 13 residues. The V gene's germline CDR1 is SGHTA and CDR2 FQGTGA. The CDR3 loop reads CASSARQGAEQYF.

This chain links TRBV29-1 with TRBJ1-2; absent DNA, TCRdb's TRBD1 call cannot be checked. This CDR3 region has 12 residues. Germline V gene data show CDR1 as SQVTM and CDR2 as ANQGSEA. CDR3 residues: CSVIRGTEGDTF.

V and J are TRBV29-1 and TRBJ2-2; TCRdb selects TRBD1, and the lack of DNA leaves this call unchecked. CDR1 and CDR2 from the germline V gene are SQVTM and ANQGSEA. The CDR3 consists of 14 residues. The CDR3: CSVRTQGDIGELFF.

The chain combines TRBV5-5 with TRBJ2-4; TCRdb's D call of TRBD1 is untestable without DNA. Per the germline V gene, CDR1 is SGHKS and CDR2 is YYEKEE (reference sequence). The CDR3 runs to 16 residues. CDR3 sequence reads: CASSLSGRGAKNIQYF.

The genes are TRBV4-2 and TRBJ1-1; the D gene TCRdb calls, TRBD1, cannot be checked with no DNA. This CDR3 region has 16 residues. Germline CDR1 LGHNA, CDR2 YNFKEQ. The CDR3 sequence: CASSQGTTGMNTEAFF.

The CDR3 loop is CSVGSGVNSYEQYF. The rearrangement links TRBV29-1 to TRBJ2-7; TCRdb designates TRBD2, a call that cannot be tested without DNA. Germline V gene sequence: CDR1 SQVTM, CDR2 ANQGSEA. The CDR3 consists of 14 residues.

The chain uses TRBV28 and TRBJ1-1; the D call of TRBD1 rests on TCRdb alone, since no DNA is present to check it. The germline V gene has CDR1 MDHEN and CDR2 SYDVKM. The CDR3 loop spans 15 amino acids. The chain's CDR3 is CASSLPQTGYTEAFF.